This T cell receptor beta chain is from a study of response to subunit inactivated influenza vaccine. Using its own MiXCR run on the RT-PCR reads, TCRdb lists one record per CDR3 protein. In the table there are around 500,000 distinct CDR3 sequences, 11% of which are singletons. Findings and limits, study-wide: It was suggested by the authors that few new T cells are recruited by each seasonal influenza vaccination.

This CDR3 region has 16 residues. The J segment lost 5 bases and the V segment lost 6 bases, leaving 8 bases of the junction unmatched. This clonotype was picked up many times. What it binds is unknown. Specimen: PBMCs from blood, collected roughly 48 days after vaccination. The receptor was isolated from a man aged 50 to 59 who received an inactivated influenza vaccine. The chain has TRBV12-3 or TRBV12-4 and TRBJ1-6; 9 bases line up with TRBD1. The CDR3 sequence is CASSSPGQGNNSPLHF. The CDR3 DNA reads as TGTGCCAGCAGCTCCCCAGGACAGGGGAATAATTCACCCCTCCACTTT.